This T cell receptor beta chain was profiled in a study (TCRdb year 2016). Library preparation employed RT-PCR. Instrument on record: Illumina MiSeq. TCRdb passed the public sequencing reads through fastp at Q25 and MiXCR, retaining productive beta sequences. For every CDR3 protein sequence, its rows merge into one entry that carries the most common genes and DNA. In all, the sample holds almost 700,000 distinct CDR3 sequences, and over 12% of those were seen once. In total, the top ten clones hold just over 3.5% of the sample. This clonotype has ten or more counts. Its antigen remains unidentified. No quality values exist for individual bases; no much larger clone is one base distant. The germline ends are 18 bases apart after V is trimmed by 6 bases and J by 0 bases. The CDR3 sequence holds 17 residues, the cysteine and phenylalanine included. Of the read, only the CDR3 DNA is kept; its 51 bases are in frame from base 1.

The TCR was taken from a female donor in good health, serving as a healthy control. The rearrangement combines TRBV12-3 or TRBV12-4 with TRBJ1-3; a confident D gene designation cannot be given. Sequenced sample: memory CD4+ T cells from blood. The CDR3 reads as follows: CASRRYGGGFSGNTIYF. The sequenced DNA is TGTGCCAGCAGGCGATATGGTGGCGGTTTCTCTGGAAACACCATATATTTT.